Here is one T cell receptor beta chain with its context. The antigen it recognizes is unknown. No much larger clone exists at a distance of one base, and base qualities are not known. One collaborating source in Seattle enrolled patients while the patients were actively infected and followed the patients over time throughout the course of disease. Collaborating institutions collected whole blood in K2EDTA tubes following their own protocols. Collaborator samples were shipped for TCRbeta analysis as frozen whole blood, isolated PBMCs, or DNA extracted from either sample type. This entry comes from a study of blood T cell repertoires in COVID-19 (dated by TCRdb to between 2020 and 2021). For the study in its entirety: Collaborator samples came from the United States, Italy and Spain and covered acute and convalescent phases of COVID-19. Samples were obtained from the ongoing ImmuneRACE study (first 160 participants) and from about 1,300 subjects provided by 6 global collaborators. The repertoires were made available in a free public database intended to serve as a resource for research on the immune response to SARS-CoV-2. The dataset comprised deeply sampled blood TCRbeta repertoires from subjects exposed to, actively infected with, or recovered from COVID-19. The material from the prospective study consisted of cDNA or gDNA derived from T cells, B-cell-depleted T cells, or PBMCs. The sample metadata nearly always contained a de-identified subject ID, COVID-19 status, age in years and sex. Where available, HLA class I and class II types were obtained from metadata supplied by the sample provider rather than from assay-based typing. The study at large found these results: The quantity of clinical and demographic metadata differed by source and by participant and was supplied without curation.

The immunoSEQ Assay, a bias-controlled multiplex PCR, was used to amplify TCRbeta CDR3 regions from genomic DNA. Per the authors' processing: The number of nucleated cells in each sample was estimated by amplification of reference gene primers within the assay. To quantify the absolute abundance of each unique TCRbeta CDR3 rearrangement, sequence reads were collapsed and filtered. Productive Simpson clonality was computed per sample as the square root of Simpson's diversity index over productive rearrangements. In TCRdb, the immuneACCESS table is reduced to in-frame sequences with V and J assigned. These tables do not hold every clone; where another copy was compared, an unresolved V gene accounts for under half, and the others remain unexplained. The V and J calls and clone size come from that table; D and trimming were worked out from the DNA. The sample table contains 200,000 or so clones; only one count was recorded for around nine tenths of them. Of the sample, roughly a sixth falls within the top ten clones.

CDR1 and CDR2, per the germline V gene (reference sequence), are LNHDA and SQIVND. Trimmed from V: 9 bases; trimmed from J: 4 bases; junction bases lacking a gene match: 6. From the cysteine through the phenylalanine, the CDR3 covers 14 amino acids. Only the CDR3 DNA is retained, 42 bases long and in frame from the first base. The rearrangement combines TRBV19 with TRBJ2-5, and TRBD2 aligns with 12 junction nucleotides. This clonotype originated in a man aged 45-65 years with COVID-19, enrolled during active disease. The specimen sequenced was peripheral blood. CDR3 sequence: CASSLAGGPETQYF. The DNA is as follows: TGTGCCAGCTCCCTAGCGGGGGGGCCAGAGACCCAGTACTTC.